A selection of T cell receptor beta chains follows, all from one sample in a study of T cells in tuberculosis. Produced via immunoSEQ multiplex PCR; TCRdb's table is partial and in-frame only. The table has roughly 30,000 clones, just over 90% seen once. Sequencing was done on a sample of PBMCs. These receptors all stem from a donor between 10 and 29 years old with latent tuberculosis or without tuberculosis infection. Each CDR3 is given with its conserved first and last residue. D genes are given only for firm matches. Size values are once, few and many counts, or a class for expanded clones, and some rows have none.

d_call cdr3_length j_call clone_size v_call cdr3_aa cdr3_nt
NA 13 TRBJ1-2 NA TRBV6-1 CASSGTANYGYTF TGTGCCAGCAGTGGGACAGCTAACTATGGCTACACCTTC
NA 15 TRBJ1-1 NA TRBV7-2 CASTPVWPMNTEAFF TGTGCCAGCACCCCCGTCTGGCCCATGAACACTGAAGCTTTCTTT
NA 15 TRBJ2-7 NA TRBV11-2 CASSPRRTNYHEQYF TGTGCCAGCAGCCCCCGTAGGACTAACTACCACGAGCAGTACTTC
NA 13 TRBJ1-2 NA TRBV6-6 CASNRRDPGGYTF TGTGCCAGCAATAGACGAGACCCGGGAGGCTACACCTTC
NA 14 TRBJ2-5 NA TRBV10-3 CAISESYTKETQYF TGTGCCATCAGTGAGTCGTATACTAAAGAGACCCAGTACTTC
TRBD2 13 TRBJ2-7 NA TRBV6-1 CASIVSGDGEQYF TGTGCCAGCATAGTTAGCGGGGACGGTGAGCAGTACTTC
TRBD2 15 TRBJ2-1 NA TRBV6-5 CASSFLAGPDNEQFF TGTGCCAGCAGTTTCTTAGCGGGGCCAGACAATGAGCAGTTCTTC
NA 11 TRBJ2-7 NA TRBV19 CASSNTYEQYF TGTGCCAGTAGTAACACCTACGAGCAGTACTTC
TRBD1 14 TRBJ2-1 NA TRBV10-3 CAIRPGQAINEQFF TGTGCCATCAGACCTGGACAGGCGATTAATGAGCAGTTCTTC
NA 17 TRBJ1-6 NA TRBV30 CAWSVMPVRGINSPLHF TGTGCCTGGAGTGTAATGCCGGTCCGGGGAATAAATTCACCCCTCCACTTT
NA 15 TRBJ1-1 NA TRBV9 CASSAYRQPDTEAFF TGTGCCAGCAGCGCCTACCGACAGCCAGACACTGAAGCTTTCTTT
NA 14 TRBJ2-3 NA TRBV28 CASSLLASTDTQYF TGTGCCAGCAGTTTACTGGCCAGCACAGATACGCAGTATTTT
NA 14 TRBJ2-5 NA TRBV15 CATSRDPGKETQYF TGTGCCACCAGCAGAGATCCAGGGAAGGAGACCCAGTACTTC
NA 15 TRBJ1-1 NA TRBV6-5 CASSSPGKMNTEAFF TGTGCCAGCAGTAGCCCCGGGAAAATGAACACTGAAGCTTTCTTT
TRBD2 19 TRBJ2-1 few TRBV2 CASNSGGLAGEWSENEQFF TGTGCCAGCAACTCAGGGGGACTAGCGGGAGAGTGGTCGGAGAATGAGCAGTTCTTC
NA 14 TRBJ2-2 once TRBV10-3 CASGWGPNTGELFF TGTGCCTCCGGCTGGGGGCCGAACACCGGGGAGCTGTTTTTT
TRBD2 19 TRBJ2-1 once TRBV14 CASSPRYLASGRLYNEQFF TGTGCCAGCAGCCCACGGTATCTGGCTAGCGGGAGATTGTACAATGAGCAGTTCTTC
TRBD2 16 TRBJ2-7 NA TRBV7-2 CASSRLAGGPGYEQYF TGTGCCAGCAGCCGACTAGCGGGAGGGCCGGGTTACGAGCAGTACTTC
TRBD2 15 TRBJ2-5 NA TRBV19 CASSISGGARETQYF TGTGCCAGTAGTATCTCGGGGGGGGCCCGTGAGACCCAGTACTTC
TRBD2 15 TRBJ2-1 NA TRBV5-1 CASTGGAGSYNEQFF TGCGCCAGCACCGGGGGGGCCGGATCCTACAATGAGCAGTTCTTC
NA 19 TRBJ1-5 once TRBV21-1 CASSPLTYRQGYSNQPQHF TGTGCCAGCAGCCCGCTCACTTACCGACAGGGTTATAGCAATCAGCCCCAGCATTTT
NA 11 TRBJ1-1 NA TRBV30 CACQEDTEAFF TGTGCCTGCCAGGAAGACACTGAAGCTTTCTTT
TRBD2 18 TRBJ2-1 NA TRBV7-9 CASSPGLAGGISYNEQFF TGTGCCAGCAGCCCGGGACTAGCGGGGGGTATCTCCTACAATGAGCAGTTCTTC
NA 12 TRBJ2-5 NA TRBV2 CASTQIVETQYF TGTGCCAGCACTCAGATTGTGGAGACCCAGTACTTC
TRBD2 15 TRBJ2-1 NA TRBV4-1 CASSHPGRVVNEQFF TGCGCCAGCAGCCATCCCGGGAGGGTGGTCAATGAGCAGTTCTTC
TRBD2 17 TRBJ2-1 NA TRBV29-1 CSVSGTSGFRSYNEQFF TGCAGCGTTTCCGGGACTAGCGGGTTCCGCTCCTACAATGAGCAGTTCTTC
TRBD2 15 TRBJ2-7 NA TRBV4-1 CASSLYSGSPYEQYF TGCGCCAGCAGCCTTTATAGCGGGAGCCCATACGAGCAGTACTTC
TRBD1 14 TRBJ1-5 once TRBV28 CASSFRQGAQPQHF TGTGCCAGCAGTTTCCGGCAGGGGGCACAGCCCCAGCATTTT
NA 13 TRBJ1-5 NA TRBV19 CASTGGFSQPQHF TGTGCCAGTACTGGGGGGTTCAGTCAGCCCCAGCATTTT
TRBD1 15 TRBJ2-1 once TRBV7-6 CASSRQGPADNEQFF TGTGCCAGCAGCCGACAGGGACCCGCCGACAATGAGCAGTTCTTC
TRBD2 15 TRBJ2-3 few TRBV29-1 CSVSLAGVKTDTQYF TGCAGCGTGAGCTTAGCGGGAGTGAAAACAGATACGCAGTATTTT
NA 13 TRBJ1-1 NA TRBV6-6 CASRPAENTEAFF TGTGCCAGCAGGCCCGCAGAGAACACTGAAGCTTTCTTT
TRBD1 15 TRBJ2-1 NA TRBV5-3 CARRTGQAANNEQFF TGTGCCAGAAGGACCGGACAGGCGGCCAACAATGAGCAGTTCTTC
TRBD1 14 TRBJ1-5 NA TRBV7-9 CASSFGTGVQPQHF TGTGCCAGCAGCTTCGGGACAGGGGTTCAGCCCCAGCATTTT
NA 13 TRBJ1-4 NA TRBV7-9 CASSNSINEKLFF TGTGCCAGCAGCAACAGTATTAATGAAAAACTGTTTTTT
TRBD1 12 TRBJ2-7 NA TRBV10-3 CASAVDRVNLYF TGTGCCAGCGCCGTGGACAGGGTAAACCTGTACTTC
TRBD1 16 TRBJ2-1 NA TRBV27 CASSLSTGDRVNEQFF TGTGCCAGCAGTTTATCGACAGGGGATAGGGTCAATGAGCAGTTCTTC
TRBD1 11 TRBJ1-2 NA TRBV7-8 CASSAQGACTF TGTGCCAGCAGCGCACAGGGGGCCTGCACCTTC
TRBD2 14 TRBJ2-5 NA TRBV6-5 CASSYPGGGETQYF TGTGCCAGCAGTTACCCCGGGGGGGGAGAGACCCAGTACTTC
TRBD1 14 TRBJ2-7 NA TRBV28 CASGRTGRVYEQYF TGTGCCTCGGGGCGGACAGGGCGAGTCTACGAGCAGTACTTC
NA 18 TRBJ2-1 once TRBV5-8 CASSLVTGSGRPYNEQFF TGTGCCAGCAGCTTGGTGACGGGATCCGGGAGACCCTACAATGAGCAGTTCTTC